This record concerns one T cell receptor (beta chain) sequence. How the authors handled the data: Nucleated cell counts were estimated from reference gene primer amplification. The repertoire was sequenced with immunoSEQ multiplex PCR; TCRdb's copy has only in-frame clones and lacks some. That table is the source of V, J and clone size, and D and trimming were worked out from the DNA. The sample includes under 250,000 clones, roughly 81% of them seen just once. CDR1 is MNHEY and CDR2 is SMNVEV in the germline V gene (reference sequence). V lost 1 base, J lost 5 bases, and 14 bases lay in between. The CDR3 totals 16 residues. The sample comes from a study of blood T cell repertoires in COVID-19. Looking at the study overall: Italy, Spain and the United States were the sources of the convalescent and acute COVID-19 samples.

Specimen: peripheral blood. V and J are TRBV27 and TRBJ2-2; D is perhaps TRBD2 (7 bases). The receptor was derived from a woman in her forties or fifties with active or convalescent COVID-19. Here the CDR3 reads CASSLLGGPKTGELFF. The CDR3 nucleotides read TGTGCCAGCAGTTTATTGGGGGGGCCAAAGACCGGGGAGCTGTTTTTT.